This is a list of T cell receptor beta chains from one sample in a study of T-cell memory formation after mild COVID-19. TCRdb reanalysed the 5' RACE reads using MiXCR and keeps one entry per CDR3 protein. Of about 250,000 distinct CDR3 sequences in the sample, less than 20% were seen once. The specimen was PBMCs or a T cell subset sorted from them (not recorded which). The receptors shown here come from an adult woman who had mild COVID-19 (a few samples of this study predate the infection). Cell type and time point are not known. The conserved cysteine and the conserved F or W are not part of the CDR3 here.

v_gene: TRBV7-3
len: 13
j_gene: TRBJ2-5
CDR3aa: ASSLHSGFKETQY

v_gene: TRBV6-6
len: 15
j_gene: TRBJ1-6
CDR3aa: ASSPPQGSSYNSPLH

v_gene: TRBV12-3/TRBV12-4
len: 14
j_gene: TRBJ2-3
CDR3aa: ASRKKRTGGPNTQY

v_gene: TRBV4-2
len: 15
j_gene: TRBJ2-5
CDR3aa: ASSQDRNRGFQETQY

v_gene: TRBV12-3/TRBV12-4
len: 12
j_gene: TRBJ1-1
CDR3aa: ASRHGGWNTEAF

v_gene: TRBV27
len: 11
j_gene: TRBJ1-1
CDR3aa: ASSLGPPSEAF

v_gene: TRBV4-1
len: 13
j_gene: TRBJ2-3
CDR3aa: ASSRSGVYTDTQY

v_gene: TRBV6-1
len: 14
j_gene: TRBJ2-1
CDR3aa: ASGRRRGPGGNEQF

v_gene: TRBV7-2
len: 12
j_gene: TRBJ2-3
CDR3aa: ASSFGRAYSTQY

v_gene: TRBV7-6
len: 12
j_gene: TRBJ2-4
CDR3aa: ASSATGGPNIQY

v_gene: TRBV7-8
len: 15
j_gene: TRBJ2-7
CDR3aa: ASSLKLAGAGPYEQY

v_gene: TRBV7-9
len: 13
j_gene: TRBJ1-4
CDR3aa: ASSLGDLSGEKLF

v_gene: TRBV30
len: 14
j_gene: TRBJ2-7
CDR3aa: AWSAQRGLVRNEQY

v_gene: TRBV6-2/TRBV6-3
len: 14
j_gene: TRBJ2-1
CDR3aa: ASSYTLAGDTNEQF

v_gene: TRBV7-9
len: 14
j_gene: TRBJ2-7
CDR3aa: ASSAGASGPPYEQY

v_gene: TRBV18
len: 12
j_gene: TRBJ2-7
CDR3aa: ASSPTQTGYEQY

v_gene: TRBV9
len: 11
j_gene: TRBJ2-3
CDR3aa: ASSAGGPGTQY

v_gene: TRBV24-1
len: 13
j_gene: TRBJ2-2
CDR3aa: ATSDFRLNTGELF

v_gene: TRBV4-1
len: 14
j_gene: TRBJ2-5
CDR3aa: ASSQRSGSGGETQY

v_gene: TRBV15
len: 9
j_gene: TRBJ2-2
CDR3aa: ATGRTGELF

v_gene: TRBV5-6
len: 12
j_gene: TRBJ2-3
CDR3aa: ASSLLLAADTQY